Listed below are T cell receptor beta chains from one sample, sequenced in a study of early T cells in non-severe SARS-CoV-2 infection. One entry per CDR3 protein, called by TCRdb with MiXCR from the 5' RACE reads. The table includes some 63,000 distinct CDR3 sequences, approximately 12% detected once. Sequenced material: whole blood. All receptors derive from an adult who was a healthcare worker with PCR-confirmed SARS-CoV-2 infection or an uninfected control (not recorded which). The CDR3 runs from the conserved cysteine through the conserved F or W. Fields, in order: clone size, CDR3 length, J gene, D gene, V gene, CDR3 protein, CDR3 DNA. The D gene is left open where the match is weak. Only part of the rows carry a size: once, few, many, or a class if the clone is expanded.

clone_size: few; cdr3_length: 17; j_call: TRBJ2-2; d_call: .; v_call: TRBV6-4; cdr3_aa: CASSATDNNRDTGELFF; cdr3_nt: TGTGCCAGCAGTGCAACCGATAACAACAGGGACACCGGGGAGCTGTTTTTT
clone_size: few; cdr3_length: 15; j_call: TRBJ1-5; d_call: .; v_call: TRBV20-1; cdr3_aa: CSAGYSGDSNQPQHF; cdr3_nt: TGCAGTGCTGGATACTCAGGTGATAGCAATCAGCCCCAGCATTTT
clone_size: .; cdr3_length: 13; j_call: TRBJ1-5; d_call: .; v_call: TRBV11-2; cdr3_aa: CASSLGHWEPQHF; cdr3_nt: TGTGCCAGCAGCTTAGGCCACTGGGAGCCCCAGCATTTT
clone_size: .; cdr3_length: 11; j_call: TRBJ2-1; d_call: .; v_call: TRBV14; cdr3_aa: CASSQGNEQFF; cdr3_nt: TGTGCCAGCAGCCAGGGGAATGAGCAGTTCTTC
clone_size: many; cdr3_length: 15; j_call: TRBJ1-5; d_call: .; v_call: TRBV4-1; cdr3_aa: CASSQGRGGNQPQHF; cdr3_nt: TGCGCCAGCAGCCAAGGTAGGGGAGGGAATCAGCCCCAGCATTTT
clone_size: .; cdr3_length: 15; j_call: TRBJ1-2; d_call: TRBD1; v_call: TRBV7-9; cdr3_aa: CASSLDPTGGSGYTF; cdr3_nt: TGTGCCAGCAGCTTAGACCCAACAGGGGGTAGTGGCTACACCTTC
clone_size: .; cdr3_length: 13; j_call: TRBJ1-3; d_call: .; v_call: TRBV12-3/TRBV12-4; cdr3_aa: CASSLSHGNTIYF; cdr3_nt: TGTGCCAGCAGTTTATCCCATGGAAACACCATATATTTT
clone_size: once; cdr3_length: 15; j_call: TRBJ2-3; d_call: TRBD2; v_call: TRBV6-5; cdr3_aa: CASKQAGGPSDTQYF; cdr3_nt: TGTGCCAGCAAGCAAGCGGGGGGGCCCTCAGATACGCAGTATTTT
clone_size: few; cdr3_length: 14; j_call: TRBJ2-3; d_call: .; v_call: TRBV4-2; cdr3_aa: CASSQALSTDTQYF; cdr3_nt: TGTGCCAGCAGCCAAGCCCTCAGCACAGATACGCAGTATTTT
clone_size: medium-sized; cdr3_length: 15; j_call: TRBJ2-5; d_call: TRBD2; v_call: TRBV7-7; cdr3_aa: CASSPGLAGEETQYF; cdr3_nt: TGTGCTAGCAGCCCGGGACTAGCGGGGGAAGAGACCCAGTACTTC
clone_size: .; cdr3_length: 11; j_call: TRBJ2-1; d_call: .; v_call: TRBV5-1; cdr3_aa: CASSLVREQFF; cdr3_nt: TGCGCCAGCAGCTTGGTCCGCGAGCAGTTCTTC
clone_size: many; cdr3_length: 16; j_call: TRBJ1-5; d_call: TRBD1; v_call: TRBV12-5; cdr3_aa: CASGLDRGIGNQPQHF; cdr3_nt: TGTGCTAGTGGTTTGGACAGGGGAATCGGCAATCAGCCCCAGCATTTT
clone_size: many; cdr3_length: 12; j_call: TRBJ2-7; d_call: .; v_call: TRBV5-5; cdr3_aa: CASSRTTYEQYF; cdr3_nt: TGTGCCAGCAGCCGGACAACCTACGAGCAGTACTTC
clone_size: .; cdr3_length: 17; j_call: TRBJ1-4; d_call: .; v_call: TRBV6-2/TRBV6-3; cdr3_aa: CASSPIYERGRNEKLFF; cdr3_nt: TGTGCCAGCAGCCCCATTTATGAGCGGGGGAGGAATGAAAAACTGTTTTTT
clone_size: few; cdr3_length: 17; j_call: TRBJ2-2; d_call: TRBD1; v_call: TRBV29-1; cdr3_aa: CSVTGTGGTANTGELFF; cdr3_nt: TGCAGCGTTACCGGGACAGGGGGAACCGCGAACACCGGGGAGCTGTTTTTT
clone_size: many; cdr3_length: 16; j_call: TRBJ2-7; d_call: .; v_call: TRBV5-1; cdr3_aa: CASSLIVGQSSMEQYF; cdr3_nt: TGCGCCAGCAGCTTGATTGTCGGACAGTCCTCTATGGAGCAGTACTTC
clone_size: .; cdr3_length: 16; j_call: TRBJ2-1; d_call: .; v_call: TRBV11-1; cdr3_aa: CASSLGGPSSTNEQFF; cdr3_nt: TGTGCCAGCAGCTTAGGGGGACCCTCCTCCACTAATGAGCAGTTCTTC
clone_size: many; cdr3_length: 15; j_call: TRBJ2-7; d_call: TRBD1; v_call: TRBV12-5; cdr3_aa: CASGFEQGFPYEQYF; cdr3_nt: TGTGCTAGTGGTTTTGAACAGGGGTTTCCCTACGAGCAGTACTTC
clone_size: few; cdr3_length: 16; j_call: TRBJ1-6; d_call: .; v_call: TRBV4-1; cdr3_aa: CASSQVDMAYNSPLHF; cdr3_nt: TGCGCCAGCAGCCAAGTAGACATGGCCTATAATTCACCCCTCCACTTT
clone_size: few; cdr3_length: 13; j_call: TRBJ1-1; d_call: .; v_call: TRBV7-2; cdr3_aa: CASSMGQNTEAFF; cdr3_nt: TGTGCCAGCAGCATGGGACAGAACACTGAAGCTTTCTTT
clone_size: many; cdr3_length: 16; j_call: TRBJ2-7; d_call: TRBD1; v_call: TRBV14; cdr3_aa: CASSPPLGQGSYEQYF; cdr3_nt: TGTGCCAGCAGCCCGCCATTAGGACAGGGGTCCTACGAGCAGTACTTC
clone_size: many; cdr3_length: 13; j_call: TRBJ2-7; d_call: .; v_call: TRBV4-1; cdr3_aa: CASSPGQPYEQYF; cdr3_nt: TGCGCCAGCAGCCCAGGACAGCCCTACGAGCAGTACTTC
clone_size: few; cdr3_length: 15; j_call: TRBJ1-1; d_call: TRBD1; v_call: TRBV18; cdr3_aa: CASSPLRQGGTEAFF; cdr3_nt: TGTGCCAGCTCACCATTGCGACAGGGAGGCACTGAAGCTTTCTTT
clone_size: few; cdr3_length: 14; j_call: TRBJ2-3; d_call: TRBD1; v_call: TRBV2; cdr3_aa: CASRKTGGADTQYF; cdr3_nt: TGTGCCAGCAGGAAGACAGGGGGGGCAGATACGCAGTATTTT
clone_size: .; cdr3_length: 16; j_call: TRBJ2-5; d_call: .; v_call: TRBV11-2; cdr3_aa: CASSPTRGIGGETQYF; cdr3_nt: TGTGCCAGCAGCCCCACCCGGGGGATAGGGGGAGAGACCCAGTACTTC
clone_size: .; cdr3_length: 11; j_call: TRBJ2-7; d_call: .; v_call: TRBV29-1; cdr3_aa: CSVESSDEQYF; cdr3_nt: TGCAGCGTTGAATCCAGCGACGAGCAGTACTTC
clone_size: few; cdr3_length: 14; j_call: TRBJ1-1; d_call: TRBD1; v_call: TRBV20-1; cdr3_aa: CSAFKQGTNTEVFF; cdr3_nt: TGCAGTGCTTTTAAACAGGGGACCAACACTGAAGTTTTCTTT
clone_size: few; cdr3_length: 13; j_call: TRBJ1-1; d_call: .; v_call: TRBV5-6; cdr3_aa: CASSLVADTEAFF; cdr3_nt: TGTGCCAGCAGCTTGGTAGCAGACACTGAAGCTTTCTTT
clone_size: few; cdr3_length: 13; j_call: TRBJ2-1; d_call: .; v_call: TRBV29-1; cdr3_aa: CSVGRVSYNEQFF; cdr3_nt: TGCAGCGTTGGACGAGTTTCCTACAATGAGCAGTTCTTC
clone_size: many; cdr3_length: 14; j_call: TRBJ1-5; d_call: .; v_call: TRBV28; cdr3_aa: CASSMGQLNQPQHF; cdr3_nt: TGTGCCAGCAGCATGGGACAACTCAATCAGCCCCAGCATTTT
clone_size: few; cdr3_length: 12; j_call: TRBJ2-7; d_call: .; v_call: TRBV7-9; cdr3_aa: CASSLVVHEQYF; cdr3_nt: TGTGCCAGCAGCTTAGTAGTCCACGAGCAGTACTTC
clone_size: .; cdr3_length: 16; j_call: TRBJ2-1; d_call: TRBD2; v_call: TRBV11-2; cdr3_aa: CASSFGTSGGRGEQFF; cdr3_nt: TGTGCCAGCAGCTTCGGGACTAGCGGGGGGAGGGGTGAGCAGTTCTTC
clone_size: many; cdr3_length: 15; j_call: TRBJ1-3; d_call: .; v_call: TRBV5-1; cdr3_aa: CASSLAGGSGNTIYF; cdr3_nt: TGCGCCAGCAGCTTGGCCGGGGGCTCTGGAAACACCATATATTTT
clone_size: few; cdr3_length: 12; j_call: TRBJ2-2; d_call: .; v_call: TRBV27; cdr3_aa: CASRGFTGELFF; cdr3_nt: TGTGCCAGCAGAGGGTTCACCGGGGAGCTGTTTTTT
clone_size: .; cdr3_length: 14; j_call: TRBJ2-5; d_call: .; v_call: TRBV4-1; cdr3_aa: CASSQLPGGETQYF; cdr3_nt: TGCGCCAGCAGCCAATTACCAGGCGGAGAGACCCAGTACTTC
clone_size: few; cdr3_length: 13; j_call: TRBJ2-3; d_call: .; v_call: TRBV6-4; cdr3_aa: CASSAQVGDTQYF; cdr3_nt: TGTGCCAGCAGTGCTCAGGTTGGTGATACGCAGTATTTT
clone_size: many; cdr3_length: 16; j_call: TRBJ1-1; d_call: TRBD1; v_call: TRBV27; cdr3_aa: CASSLGAGGRNTEAFF; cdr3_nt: TGTGCCAGCAGTTTAGGGGCAGGGGGCAGGAACACTGAAGCTTTCTTT
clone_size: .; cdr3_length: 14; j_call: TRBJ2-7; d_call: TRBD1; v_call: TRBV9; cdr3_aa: CASSSGQGAPEQYF; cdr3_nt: TGTGCCAGCAGCTCGGGACAGGGGGCTCCCGAGCAGTACTTC
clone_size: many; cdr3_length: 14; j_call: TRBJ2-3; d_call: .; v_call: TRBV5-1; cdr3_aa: CASSLDWDTDTQYF; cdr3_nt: TGCGCCAGCAGCTTGGATTGGGACACAGATACGCAGTATTTT
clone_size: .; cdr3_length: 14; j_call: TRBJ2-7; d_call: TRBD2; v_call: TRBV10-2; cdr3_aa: CASRGTSGGYEQYF; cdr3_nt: TGCGCCAGCAGAGGGACTAGCGGGGGCTACGAGCAGTACTTC
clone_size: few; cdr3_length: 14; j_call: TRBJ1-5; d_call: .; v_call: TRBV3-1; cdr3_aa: CASSQSVGNQPQHF; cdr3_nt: TGTGCCAGCAGCCAGTCGGTTGGCAATCAGCCCCAGCATTTT
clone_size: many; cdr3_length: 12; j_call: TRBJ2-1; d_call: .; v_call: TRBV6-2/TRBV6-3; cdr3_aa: CASSYQGNEQFF; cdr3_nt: TGTGCCAGCAGTTACCAGGGCAATGAGCAGTTCTTC